These 2 T cell receptor beta chains were sequenced from one sample in a study of blood T cell repertoires in COVID-19. Sequenced by immunoSEQ multiplex PCR; TCRdb stores in-frame clones only, minus some. Found here are some 250,000 clones, around 81% of them singletons; the top ten hold less than 3%. The sequencing input was peripheral blood. The receptors were gathered from a woman aged 55-69 years with active or convalescent COVID-19.

CDR3 residues: CASSYRDSRGYTF. Here the CDR3 DNA reads TGTGCCAGCAGCTACCGGGACAGTAGGGGCTACACCTTC. This chain uses TRBV7-3 with TRBJ1-2, with 7 bases identical to TRBD1. Unmatched junction bases numbered 7, after V lost 4 bases and J lost 8 bases. Germline CDR1 and CDR2: SGHTA and FQGTGA. This CDR3 has 13 amino acids.

The V gene is TRBV29-1, the J gene TRBJ2-3; the match to TRBD2 covers 11 bases. Trimming at V came to 7 bases and at J to 3 bases, leaving 6 bases not matched to a gene. The CDR3 spans 14 residues. Looked up from germline, CDR1 is SQVTM and CDR2 is ANQGSEA. CDR3 bases: TGCAGCGCCACTAGCGGGGGACGGACAGATACGCAGTATTTT. Residues: CSATSGGRTDTQYF.